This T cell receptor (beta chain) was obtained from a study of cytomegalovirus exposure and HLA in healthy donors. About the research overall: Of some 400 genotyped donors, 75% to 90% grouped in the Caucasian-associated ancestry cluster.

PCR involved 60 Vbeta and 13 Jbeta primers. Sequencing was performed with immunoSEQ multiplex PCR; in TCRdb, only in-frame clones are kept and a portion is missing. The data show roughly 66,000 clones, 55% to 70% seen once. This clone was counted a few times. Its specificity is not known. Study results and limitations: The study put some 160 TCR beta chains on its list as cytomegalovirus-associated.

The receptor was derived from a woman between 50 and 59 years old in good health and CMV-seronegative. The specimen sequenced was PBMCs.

CDR3 in DNA: TGTGCCAGCAGCTTGTGGGGGGTGAGCAATCAGCCCCAGCATTTT. Residues: CASSLWGVSNQPQHF. V is TRBV5-4 and J is TRBJ1-5; D is possibly TRBD1 (5 bases). The germline CDR1 and CDR2 sequences are SGHNT and YYREEE (reference sequence). V shed 1 base and J shed 1 base, with 9 bases lying between them. The CDR3 loop spans 15 amino acids.